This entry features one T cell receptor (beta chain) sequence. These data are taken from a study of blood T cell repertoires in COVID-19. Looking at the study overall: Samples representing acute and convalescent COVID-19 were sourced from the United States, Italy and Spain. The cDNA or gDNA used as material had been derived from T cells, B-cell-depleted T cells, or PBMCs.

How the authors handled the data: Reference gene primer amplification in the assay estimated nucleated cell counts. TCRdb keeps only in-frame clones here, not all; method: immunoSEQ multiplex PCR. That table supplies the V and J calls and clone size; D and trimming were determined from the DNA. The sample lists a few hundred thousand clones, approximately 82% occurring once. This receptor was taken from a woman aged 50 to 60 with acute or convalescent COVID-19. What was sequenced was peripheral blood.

This CDR3 is CASSQDTVNQPQHF. The CDR3 nucleotides are TGCGCCAGCAGCCAAGACACGGTAAATCAGCCCCAGCATTTT. This chain uses TRBV4-3 with TRBJ1-5; D is unclear. CDR1 and CDR2 (germline): LGHNA, YSLEER. CDR3 size: 14 residues. Trimming stripped 0 bases from V and 4 bases from J, with 7 bases between.